Listed here are 18 T cell receptor beta chains from one sample, sequenced in a study of lymphopenia after photon versus proton radiotherapy. Clones were read by immunoSEQ multiplex PCR, and TCRdb kept only the in-frame ones, dropping some. The sample contains 35,000 to 40,000 clones, around 85% of which appear only once. The sequences come from peripheral blood, collected from a patient treated with photon-based radiotherapy. The source is a man aged 50-59 years with gastric cancer.

The chain recombines TRBV18 with TRBJ2-3; D remains unclear. The CDR3 is 15 residues long. CDR1 is KGHSH, CDR2 LQKENI, per germline. V was cut by 2 bases and J by 6 bases, with 15 bases left in between. The CDR3 loop reads CASSPNSHKGDTQYF. The CDR3 nucleotides are TGTGCCAGCTCACCAAACTCTCATAAGGGTGATACGCAGTATTTT.

This rearrangement joins TRBV2 to TRBJ2-1, with 9 bases matching TRBD1. Losses at the gene ends were 4 bases for V and 2 bases for J; bases not matched to a gene: 3. The CDR3 consists of 15 residues. The germline gives CDR1 SNHLY, CDR2 FYNNEI. The CDR3 bases are TGTGCCAGCAGTGTGAACAGGGGGCCCTACAATGAGCAGTTCTTC. Its translation: CASSVNRGPYNEQFF.

This chain connects TRBV5-1 to TRBJ2-6, with D unresolved. This CDR3 region has 15 residues. V shed 0 bases and J shed 4 bases, with 8 bases lying between them. From germline, CDR1 is SGHRS and CDR2 YFSETQ. The CDR3 region is CASSLALPGANVLTF. The CDR3 DNA reads TGCGCCAGCAGCTTGGCCCTCCCCGGGGCCAACGTCCTGACTTTC.

The rearrangement links TRBV11-2 to TRBJ1-3, with D maybe TRBD1 (6 bases). This CDR3 has 17 residues. Germline CDR1 reads SGHAT; CDR2 reads FQNNGV. The V gene lost 5 bases and the J gene lost 8 bases, with 25 bases spanning the gap. CDR3 region: CASSPLRGPSARHTIYF. In DNA form, the CDR3 reads TGTGCCAGCAGCCCCCTGCGGGGGCCCTCGGCCAGACACACCATATATTTT.

The gene calls are TRBV10-3 and TRBJ2-7; D unresolved. The ends were cut back, 2 bases at V and 12 bases at J, with 14 bases in the middle. CDR1 and CDR2 from the germline V gene are ENHRY and SYGVKD. This CDR3 spans 12 amino acids. CDR3 residues: CAISEEVGHGYF. For the CDR3, the DNA is TGTGCCATCAGTGAGGAGGTTGGCCACGGGTACTTC.

This clone was observed once. The DNA of the CDR3 is TGTGCCAGCAGCTACAGGGGGCAGGGCACTGAAGCTTTCTTT. Translating it yields CASSYRGQGTEAFF. V and J are TRBV6-1 and TRBJ1-1; 9 nucleotides align to TRBD1. Per germline, CDR1 MNHNS and CDR2 SASEGT. V lost 6 bases, J lost 4 bases, and 6 bases stayed unmatched. The length of the CDR3 is 14 residues.

The chain joins TRBV14 to TRBJ1-1; unclear D gene. The CDR3 spans 14 residues. V lost 4 bases and J lost 0, with 9 bases in between. CDR1 SGHDN and CDR2 FVKESK come from the germline V gene. The CDR3 region is CASSPPGMNTEAFF. The CDR3 DNA is TGTGCCAGCAGCCCGCCGGGGATGAACACTGAAGCTTTCTTT.

The genes are TRBV11-2 and TRBJ2-3, with D possibly being TRBD1 or TRBD2 (5 bases each). There are 17 residues in the CDR3. V was cut by 7 bases and J by 7 bases, with 27 bases left in between. Germline V lookup: CDR1 SGHAT, CDR2 FQNNGV. DNA for the CDR3: TGTGCCAGCACTTGGGTAAAGGGCCCCAGTGTGGGACATACGCAGTATTTT. Translation gives CASTWVKGPSVGHTQYF.

In DNA, the CDR3 is TGTGCCAGCAGCTCATCACAGGGGGCGTATGGCTACACCTTC. This encodes CASSSSQGAYGYTF. V usage is TRBV5-4 and J usage is TRBJ1-2; TRBD1 agrees at 9 bases. Germline CDR1 and CDR2: SGHNT and YYREEE (reference sequence). Unmatched junction bases numbered 5, after V lost 3 bases and J lost 5 bases. This CDR3 spans 14 amino acids.

The chain joins TRBV18 to TRBJ1-5; 10 positions match TRBD1. The junction had 8 bases not matched to a gene; V was cut back by 6 bases and J by 0 bases. Germline loops: CDR1 KGHSH, CDR2 LQKENI. The CDR3 length is 17 residues. The CDR3 DNA follows: TGTGCCAGCTCCCCCGGGACAGGGGTCAATAGCAATCAGCCCCAGCATTTT. Encoded protein: CASSPGTGVNSNQPQHF.

This chain uses TRBV5-1 with TRBJ1-5; D not certain. The V gene lost 2 bases and the J gene lost 3 bases, with 6 bases spanning the gap. CDR1 is SGHRS and CDR2 is YFSETQ in the germline V gene. The CDR3 runs to 13 residues. The CDR3 is CASSLDFNQPQHF. The CDR3 DNA reads TGCGCCAGCAGCTTAGACTTCAATCAGCCCCAGCATTTT.

The J gene is TRBJ1-4, the V gene TRBV6-1; 8 nucleotides agree with TRBD1. V gave up 2 bases and J gave up 7 bases; unmatched junction bases: 3. In germline, CDR1 is MNHNS, CDR2 SASEGT. The CDR3 spans 14 residues. DNA of the CDR3: TGTGCCAGCAGTGAACAGGGGGCGAGTGAAAAACTGTTTTTT. Translated, it gives CASSEQGASEKLFF.

The chain uses TRBV5-1 and TRBJ1-2; TRBD1 aligns across 7 bases. Germline CDR1 SGHRS, CDR2 YFSETQ. V was clipped by 4 bases and J by 2 bases; unmatched bases: 5. The CDR3 is 14 residues long. For the CDR3, the DNA is TGCGCCAGCAGCCCGGGACAGATAAACTATGGCTACACCTTC. Translated, it gives CASSPGQINYGYTF.

This sequence joins TRBV27 and TRBJ2-7; 8 bases line up with TRBD1. This CDR3 has 14 amino acids. J gave up 2 bases and V 2 bases, and 2 bases lay outside the gene matches. Germline V gene data show CDR1 as MNHEY and CDR2 as SMNVEV (reference sequence). The CDR3 sequence: CASSLKQGAYEQYF. The DNA of the CDR3 is TGTGCCAGCAGTTTAAAACAGGGGGCCTACGAGCAGTACTTC.

The chain employs TRBV28 and TRBJ2-3, with 7 positions matching TRBD1. Germline loops: CDR1 MDHEN, CDR2 SYDVKM. The CDR3 consists of 15 residues. V gave up 6 bases and J gave up 2 bases; unmatched junction bases: 8. CDR3 sequence reads: CASRKGDRDTDTQYF. Here the CDR3 DNA reads TGTGCCAGCAGGAAGGGGGACAGAGACACAGATACGCAGTATTTT.

V is TRBV27 and J is TRBJ1-6; TRBD1 matches 7 bases. This CDR3 contains 15 residues. Germline V gives CDR1 MNHEY, CDR2 SMNVEV (reference sequence). V shed 2 bases and J 7 bases; nucleotides not matched to a gene: 5. The CDR3 sequence is CASSLGRGENSPLHF. The CDR3 DNA follows: TGTGCCAGCAGTTTAGGCAGGGGGGAAAATTCACCCCTCCACTTT.

V is TRBV7-6 and J is TRBJ2-7; D is unresolved. The CDR3 extends over 14 amino acids. From germline, CDR1 is SGHVS and CDR2 FNYEAQ. V was clipped by 1 base and J by 2 bases, with 9 bases between them. CDR3 region: CASSLDDTTYEQYF. The CDR3 bases are TGTGCCAGCAGCTTAGACGACACTACCTACGAGCAGTACTTC.

The gene calls are TRBV18 and TRBJ2-1, with 10 bases fitting TRBD2. Germline V CDR1 and CDR2: KGHSH, LQKENI. This CDR3 has 15 residues. V gave up 5 bases and J gave up 3 bases; unmatched junction bases: 4. CDR3: CASSATSGIYNEQFF. For the CDR3, the DNA is TGTGCCAGCTCAGCCACTAGCGGGATCTACAATGAGCAGTTCTTC.